The 20 T cell receptor beta chains below come from one sample, sequenced in a study of OX40 agonist ivuxolimab in advanced cancers. Sequenced by immunoSEQ multiplex PCR; TCRdb stores in-frame clones only, minus some. Of 92,000 or so clones listed, 85% to 90% were seen once; the top ten hold 6.5% to 9%. Material: CD4+ or CD8+ T cells sorted from blood, obtained in a trial of the OX40 agonist ivuxolimab. Every receptor here comes from an adult with an advanced solid tumor such as melanoma, head and neck, liver or kidney cancer.

The chain combines TRBV11-3 with TRBJ1-4, with unresolved D. Germline CDR1 reads SGHNT; CDR2 reads YENEEA. CDR3 length: 13 amino acids. The V end was cut by 5 bases, the J end by 11 bases, with 15 bases between. The CDR3 region has the DNA TGTGCCAGCAGCCTTTACTTGCGCGGGAAACTGTTTTTT. It is translated as CASSLYLRGKLFF. The full variable domain, its missing parts supplied by reference TRBV11-3 and TRBJ1-4, is EAGVVQSPRYKIIEKKQPVAFWCNPISGHNTLYWYLQNLGQGPELLIRYENEEAVDDSQLPKDRFSAERLKGVDSTLKIQPAELGDSAVYLCASSLYLRGKLFFGSGTQLSVL.

The CDR3 nucleotides read TGTGCCAGCACCACCGCCTACAATGAGCAGTTCTTC. Amino acid sequence: CASTTAYNEQFF. The rearrangement uses TRBV27 and TRBJ2-1, with D unresolved. Germline assignment: CDR1 MNHEY and CDR2 SMNVEV (reference sequence). V was clipped by 7 bases and J by 2 bases, with 6 bases between them. The CDR3 spans 12 residues.

The V gene is TRBV6-5, the J gene TRBJ1-2; D not resolved. V was cut by 7 bases and J by 0 bases, with 12 bases left in between. Germline values: CDR1 MNHEY, CDR2 SVGAGI. This CDR3 region has 14 residues. In DNA, the CDR3 is TGTGCCAGCACCCCAGCGGAAGCTAACTATGGCTACACCTTC. Encoded protein: CASTPAEANYGYTF.

The rearrangement uses TRBV2 and TRBJ1-1, with D perhaps TRBD1 (5 bases). Per germline, CDR1 SNHLY and CDR2 FYNNEI. This CDR3 spans 16 amino acids. Written as DNA, the CDR3 is TGTGCAAAACAAGGGGACGTCGAGGGGCTTAATACTGAAGCTTTCTTT. Residues: CAKQGDVEGLNTEAFF.

In this sample, this clone turned up once. The chain combines TRBV7-8 with TRBJ2-7; 9 nucleotides match TRBD2. V lost 5 bases to trimming and J lost 4 bases; unmatched junction nucleotides: 9. The germline CDR1 and CDR2 sequences are SGHVS and FQNEAQ. The CDR3 extends over 15 amino acids. CDR3 sequence (DNA): TGTGCCAGCAGCCTGGATGGTAGCGGGAGATACGAGCAGTACTTC. Its protein product is CASSLDGSGRYEQYF. The full variable domain, its missing parts supplied by reference TRBV7-8 and TRBJ2-7, is GAGVSQSPRYKVAKRGQDVALRCDPISGHVSLFWYQQALGQGPEFLTYFQNEAQLDKSGLPSDRFFAERPEGSVSTLKIQRTQQEDSAVYLCASSLDGSGRYEQYFGPGTRLTVT.

This clone is a singleton in its sample. The chain joins TRBV27 to TRBJ2-2; D ambiguous. V was clipped by 5 bases and J by 3 bases, with 4 bases between them. Germline V lookup: CDR1 MNHEY, CDR2 SMNVEV (reference sequence). The CDR3 contains 12 residues. The DNA for the CDR3 is TGTGCCAGCAGTCCGTACACCGGGGAGCTGTTTTTT. It yields the protein CASSPYTGELFF.

The J gene is TRBJ2-5, the V gene TRBV4-1, with 7 nucleotides matching TRBD2. CDR1 and CDR2 from the germline V gene are MGHRA and YSYEKL. The J segment lost 0 bases and the V segment lost 0 bases, leaving 4 bases of the junction unmatched. The CDR3 has 16 amino acids. The CDR3, as DNA: TGCGCCAGCAGCCAAGAAGCGGGATCGTACCAAGAGACCCAGTACTTC. It translates to CASSQEAGSYQETQYF.

Only one count was recorded for this clone. This sequence joins TRBV25-1 and TRBJ1-5; a weak D match, TRBD1 (5 bases). This CDR3 is 15 amino acids long. The germline CDR1 and CDR2 sequences are MGHDK and SYGVNS. V was clipped by 3 bases and J by 8 bases, with 17 bases between them. This CDR3 is CASSESGGGVKPQHF. The CDR3 DNA follows: TGTGCCAGCAGTGAGTCCGGGGGGGGTGTGAAGCCCCAGCATTTT.

This chain's CDR3 is CASSEWGGRAGNEQFF. The DNA for the CDR3 is TGTGCCAGCAGTGAATGGGGCGGGAGGGCCGGAAATGAGCAGTTCTTC. The chain employs TRBV6-1 and TRBJ2-1, with TRBD2 matching 9 bases. Trimming cost V 2 bases and J 7 bases; bases outside gene matches: 9. The CDR3 covers 16 residues. CDR1 MNHNS and CDR2 SASEGT come from the germline V gene.

Concerning this clone itself: This sample also contains other DNA sequences that code for the same CDR3. This chain joins TRBV27 and TRBJ1-2, with TRBD1 identical over 8 bases. Germline V CDR1 and CDR2: MNHEY, SMNVEV (reference sequence). This CDR3 spans 13 amino acids. With V trimmed by 5 bases and J by 5 bases, 4 bases remained unmatched. The CDR3 DNA reads as TGTGCCAGCAGTCCTGGGACAGGATATGGCTACACCTTC. It specifies CASSPGTGYGYTF.

There are a few counts of this clone. The sample holds other DNA sequences that translate to the same CDR3. V and J are TRBV5-1 and TRBJ2-2; 11 bases match TRBD2. The CDR3 covers 17 residues. V lost 0 bases and J lost 0; bases outside the gene matches: 1. Germline V gives CDR1 SGHRS, CDR2 YFSETQ. DNA of the CDR3: TGCGCCAGCAGCTTGGGACTAGCGGGGACGAACACCGGGGAGCTGTTTTTT. Translation: CASSLGLAGTNTGELFF.

The genes are TRBV13 and TRBJ2-7, with TRBD1 identical over 10 bases. This CDR3 is 14 amino acids long. Trimming removed 5 bases from V and 4 bases from J; junction bases left unmatched: 5. Germline assignment: CDR1 PRHDT and CDR2 FYEKMQ (reference sequence). In DNA, the CDR3 is TGTGCCAGCAGCAACCGGGACAGGGGTTACGAGCAGTACTTC. Amino acids: CASSNRDRGYEQYF.

The chain carries TRBV20-1 and TRBJ2-7; D not resolved. The CDR3 loop spans 11 amino acids. V lost 0 bases to trimming and J lost 3 bases, with 3 bases between them. Germline V gene lookup returns CDR1 DFQATT and CDR2 SNEGSKA (reference sequence). The chain's CDR3 is CSARDVYEQYF. The CDR3 region has the DNA TGCAGTGCTAGAGATGTCTACGAGCAGTACTTC.

This chain connects TRBV5-1 to TRBJ1-4, with TRBD1 matching over 9 bases. This CDR3 is built from 14 residues. J was trimmed by 7 bases and V by 1 base; bases with no gene match: 2. Germline CDR1 reads SGHRS; CDR2 reads YFSETQ. The DNA for the CDR3 is TGCGCCAGCAGCTTGATGACAGGGGGTGAAAAACTGTTTTTT. Residues: CASSLMTGGEKLFF.

The chain couples TRBV4-1 to TRBJ1-1; 7 bases line up with TRBD1. The CDR3 contains 14 residues. Germline-derived CDR1 and CDR2 are MGHRA and YSYEKL. The ends lost 4 bases at V and 6 bases at J; junction bases unmatched: 8. The chain's CDR3 is CASSLYRDSPEAFF. The CDR3 DNA follows: TGCGCCAGCAGCCTATATAGGGACAGCCCTGAAGCTTTCTTT.

J is TRBJ2-2 and V is TRBV9; D is ambiguous. Germline CDR1 SGDLS, CDR2 YYNGEE. The CDR3 totals 15 residues. Trimming pared 3 bases from V and 0 bases from J, leaving 9 bases between. The CDR3 DNA follows: TGTGCCAGCAGCGAGACAAACGCGAACACCGGGGAGCTGTTTTTT. It encodes CASSETNANTGELFF.

This chain uses TRBV11-3 with TRBJ2-3, with no clear D. Per germline, CDR1 SGHNT and CDR2 YENEEA. V lost 9 bases and J lost 2, with 12 bases in between. The length of the CDR3 is 13 residues. CDR3 DNA sequence: TGTGCCAGTGCCCCCCTAACCACAGATACGCAGTATTTT. This translates into CASAPLTTDTQYF.

This clone turned up a few times. The chain links TRBV5-1 to TRBJ2-7, with TRBD2 identical over 7 bases. This CDR3 comprises 12 residues. Germline assignment: CDR1 SGHRS and CDR2 YFSETQ. V was pared by 0 bases and J by 11 bases, with 5 bases of the junction left unmatched. CDR3 loop: CASSLGAGEEYF. The CDR3 DNA reads TGCGCCAGCAGCTTGGGTGCGGGAGAGGAGTACTTC.

The rearrangement uses TRBV29-1 and TRBJ1-2; no clear D. CDR3 length: 13 residues. V dropped 4 bases and J dropped 2 bases, with 11 bases sitting between them. The germline V gene encodes CDR1 SQVTM and CDR2 ANQGSEA. The DNA of the CDR3 is TGCAGCGTTGTGGCGGTTACCAACTATGGCTACACCTTC. Amino acid sequence: CSVVAVTNYGYTF.

This chain uses TRBV7-9 with TRBJ1-2; 10 positions agree with TRBD1. There are 14 residues in the CDR3. Trimming cost V 6 bases and J 8 bases; bases outside gene matches: 9. CDR1 SEHNR and CDR2 FQNEAQ come from the germline V gene (reference sequence). CDR3: CASSSGTGVLGYTF. For the CDR3, the DNA is TGTGCCAGCAGTTCCGGGACAGGGGTTTTGGGCTACACCTTC.